The 20 T cell receptor beta chains reported below all come from one sample, sequenced in a study of control samples from healthy donors and cancer patients. This table comes from immunoSEQ multiplex PCR, and its TCRdb copy is limited to in-frame clones, with some not included. The table includes 90,000 to 100,000 clones, roughly 78% detected once. The sequenced sample was blood. These receptors all come from a man between 60 and 70 years old in good health.

The chain joins TRBV18 to TRBJ2-7; maybe TRBD1 (6 bases). With 0 bases removed from V and 2 bases from J, the gap between germline ends came to 14 bases. This CDR3 contains 16 residues. The germline gives CDR1 KGHSH, CDR2 LQKENI. The CDR3 is CASSPPTRGIPYEQYF. CDR3 nucleotide sequence: TGTGCCAGCTCACCACCCACCAGGGGTATCCCCTACGAGCAGTACTTC.

J is TRBJ2-7 and V is TRBV2; 7 nucleotides agree with TRBD2. V trimming: 6 bases; J trimming: 1 base; junction bases outside the gene matches: 6. The CDR3 runs to 14 residues. The germline CDR1 and CDR2 sequences are SNHLY and FYNNEI. CDR3 nucleotide sequence: TGTGCCAGCAGGGGGAGGGTGAGGTCCTACGAGCAGTACTTC. Protein product: CASRGRVRSYEQYF.

In this sample, this clone turned up a few times. The chain combines TRBV6-5 with TRBJ2-3, with TRBD1 matching 7 bases. The germline gives CDR1 MNHEY, CDR2 SVGAGI. The CDR3 spans 14 residues. V dropped 6 bases and J dropped 5; count of bases not matched to a gene: 8. In DNA form, the CDR3 reads TGTGCCAGCAGGATTGGGACAGAGAAAGATACGCAGTATTTT. Encoded protein: CASRIGTEKDTQYF.

This chain uses TRBV6-6 with TRBJ1-1; 7 bases line up with TRBD1. Germline V gene data show CDR1 as MNHNY and CDR2 as SVGAGI (reference sequence). V was clipped by 2 bases and J by 7 bases; unmatched bases: 7. The CDR3 extends over 14 amino acids. Written as DNA, the CDR3 is TGTGCCAGCAGTTACAAAACAGGGGAGAATGAAGCTTTCTTT. The encoded protein is CASSYKTGENEAFF.

The rearrangement links TRBV2 to TRBJ1-5; a possible D gene is TRBD1 (5 bases). This CDR3 contains 14 residues. With 7 bases removed from V and 1 base from J, the gap between germline ends came to 11 bases. Looked up from germline, CDR1 is SNHLY and CDR2 is FYNNEI. The CDR3 protein is CASNRDRSNQPQHF. The CDR3 DNA follows: TGTGCCAGCAATAGAGACAGAAGCAATCAGCCCCAGCATTTT.

The rearrangement links TRBV24-1 to TRBJ2-1; TRBD2 agrees at 8 bases. This CDR3 is 16 amino acids long. With V trimmed by 4 bases and J by 5 bases, 9 bases remained unmatched. The germline V gene has CDR1 KGHDR and CDR2 SFDVKD. CDR3 amino acids: CATSDPGTRTHNEQFF. In DNA, the CDR3 is TGTGCCACCAGTGACCCCGGGACTAGAACCCACAATGAGCAGTTCTTC.

The V and J genes are TRBV5-5 and TRBJ2-5; 9 nucleotides line up with TRBD1. Looked up from germline, CDR1 is SGHKS and CDR2 is YYEKEE (reference sequence). V gave up 4 bases and J gave up 4 bases; unmatched junction bases: 8. The CDR3 spans 15 residues. In DNA, the CDR3 is TGTGCCAGCAGCAAGGGACAGGGTAATGGAGAGACCCAGTACTTC. Amino acids: CASSKGQGNGETQYF.

In this sample, this clone turned up once. The chain carries TRBV2 and TRBJ1-2; TRBD1 agrees at 12 bases. Germline CDR1 and CDR2: SNHLY and FYNNEI. V shed 5 bases and J 4 bases; nucleotides not matched to a gene: 5. This CDR3 spans 15 amino acids. The CDR3, as DNA: TGTGCCAGCAGTCCCGGGACAGGGGGCGTCTATGGCTACACCTTC. Translating gives CASSPGTGGVYGYTF.

The CDR3 nucleotides are TGTGCCAGTACCGACCGACAGCGCTATGGCTACACCTTC. Translating it yields CASTDRQRYGYTF. The chain uses TRBV19 and TRBJ1-2, with D possibly matching TRBD1 (5 bases). Trimming pared 7 bases from V and 4 bases from J, leaving 13 bases between. This CDR3 contains 13 residues. Per the germline V gene, CDR1 is LNHDA and CDR2 is SQIVND (reference sequence).

The CDR3 DNA reads TGTGCCTTGGACCGGGACAGGGGGGAAAAACTGTTTTTT. Protein product: CALDRDRGEKLFF. This chain joins TRBV30 and TRBJ1-4; TRBD1 matches at 11 bases. This CDR3 spans 13 amino acids. From germline, CDR1 is GTSNPN and CDR2 SVGIG (reference sequence). Trimming took 7 bases from V and 8 from J; bases not matched to a gene: 6. Using reference TRBV30 and TRBJ1-4 for the parts outside the CDR3, the full variable domain is SQTIHQWPATLVQPVGSPLSLECTVEGTSNPNLYWYRQAAGRGLQLLFYSVGIGQISSEVPQNLSASRPQDRQFILSSKKLLLSDSGFYLCALDRDRGEKLFFGSGTQLSVL.

The CDR3 sequence: CASSGPPTVTGELFF. CDR3 sequence (DNA): TGCGCCAGCAGCGGACCCCCAACCGTCACCGGGGAGCTGTTTTTT. The V gene is TRBV10-2, the J gene TRBJ2-2; D ambiguous. Trimming took 6 bases from V and 4 from J, leaving 15 bases between them. The CDR3 spans 15 residues. From germline, CDR1 is WSHSY and CDR2 SAAADI.

V and J are TRBV5-6 and TRBJ1-1; weak D call: TRBD1 (6 bases). The CDR3 spans 11 residues. CDR1 and CDR2 (germline): SGHDT, YYEEEE. Trimming took 2 bases from V and 8 from J, leaving 7 bases between them. The CDR3 coding sequence is TGTGCCAGCAGCTTCGGGACAGAAGCTTTCTTT. This encodes CASSFGTEAFF.

The V gene is TRBV5-1, the J gene TRBJ2-3, with 9 bases identical to TRBD1. The CDR3 totals 15 residues. With 0 bases clipped from V and 5 bases from J, the junction kept 4 bases outside the gene matches. CDR1 and CDR2 (germline): SGHRS, YFSETQ. This CDR3 reads CASSLGGTGRDTQYF. CDR3 coding DNA: TGCGCCAGCAGCTTGGGCGGGACAGGGCGAGATACGCAGTATTTT.

This sequence joins TRBV14 and TRBJ2-7, with TRBD1 matching 10 bases. The germline V gene has CDR1 SGHDN and CDR2 FVKESK. With 4 bases clipped from V and 2 bases from J, the junction kept 17 bases outside the gene matches. The CDR3 length is 19 residues. CDR3 sequence: CASSRRPLTDRGRPYEQYF. The CDR3, as DNA: TGTGCCAGCAGCCGTCGTCCCTTAACCGACAGGGGGCGTCCCTACGAGCAGTACTTC.

The chain is built from TRBV11-3 and TRBJ2-6, with TRBD2 matching 11 bases. With 5 bases clipped from V and 1 base from J, the junction kept 7 bases outside the gene matches. The germline gives CDR1 SGHNT, CDR2 YENEEA. The CDR3 sequence is 18 residues long. DNA for the CDR3: TGTGCCAGCAGCCCAGGTCTAGCGGGGGGATCTGGGGCCAACGTCCTGACTTTC. It specifies CASSPGLAGGSGANVLTF.

Concerning this clone itself: At one of its ends the junction is not consistent with the germline gene, which may arise from a read error. This chain uses TRBV18 with TRBJ2-3; TRBD1 matches 9 bases. The length of the CDR3 is 13 residues. The germline gives CDR1 KGHSH, CDR2 LQKENI. This CDR3 is CASSPLGQGSLDF. CDR3 in DNA: TGTGCCAGCTCACCCCTTGGACAGGGGAGTTTGGATTTT.

The chain combines TRBV9 with TRBJ2-1; D is ambiguous. Trimming took 0 bases from V and 5 from J, leaving 3 bases between them. Germline V gives CDR1 SGDLS, CDR2 YYNGEE. This CDR3 contains 12 residues. CDR3: CASSVGDNEQFF. The CDR3 DNA follows: TGTGCCAGCAGCGTAGGAGACAATGAGCAGTTCTTC.

The gene calls are TRBV5-1 and TRBJ1-1; tentative D call: TRBD1 (5 bases). The germline CDR1 and CDR2 sequences are SGHRS and YFSETQ. This CDR3 has 14 residues. The V end was cut by 1 base, the J end by 0 bases, with 7 bases between. The CDR3 protein is CASSLSGMNTEAFF. As DNA, the CDR3 is TGCGCCAGCAGCTTGTCAGGGATGAACACTGAAGCTTTCTTT.

The rearrangement uses TRBV4-2 and TRBJ1-2, with 9 bases lining up with TRBD1. CDR1 and CDR2 (germline): LGHNA, YNFKEQ. This CDR3 has 18 residues. J lost 0 bases, V lost 1 base, and 9 bases had no gene match. CDR3 sequence: CASSQGPLGQGSNYGYTF. The CDR3 DNA sequence: TGTGCCAGCAGCCAAGGACCTCTCGGACAGGGGTCTAACTATGGCTACACCTTC.

The chain links TRBV4-1 to TRBJ2-1; TRBD2 agrees at 8 bases. Germline-derived CDR1 and CDR2 are MGHRA and YSYEKL. The CDR3 sequence is 15 residues long. V lost 4 bases and J lost 0; bases outside the gene matches: 2. CDR3 DNA: TGCGCCAGCAGCCCTGCGGGGGGCTCCTACAATGAGCAGTTCTTC. Encoded protein: CASSPAGGSYNEQFF.